This entry concerns a single T cell receptor (beta chain). This sample stems from a study of blood T cell repertoires in COVID-19. The wider study: Sites in the United States, Italy and Spain provided acute and convalescent COVID-19 samples. PBMCs, B-cell-depleted T cells, or T cells were the source of the cDNA or gDNA that made up the material.

V was clipped by 4 bases and J by 4 bases, with 14 bases between them. CDR1 SGHRS and CDR2 YFSETQ come from the germline V gene. This CDR3 has 14 residues. Authors' methods: Reference gene primer amplification gave estimated nucleated cell counts. Profiled with immunoSEQ multiplex PCR; TCRdb holds only in-frame clones, not every one. V and J calls plus clone size are reproduced from that table; the DNA served to infer D and trimming. Here the sample spans roughly 220,000 clones, about nine tenths being singletons. The sequenced material came from peripheral blood. The TCR sequence derives from a man aged 30-40 years who had recovered from COVID-19. The J gene is TRBJ1-2, the V gene TRBV5-1; perhaps TRBD1 as D (5 bases). The CDR3 sequence is CASSEGQPVYGYTF. The CDR3 DNA reads TGCGCCAGCAGCGAAGGACAACCCGTCTATGGCTACACCTTC.